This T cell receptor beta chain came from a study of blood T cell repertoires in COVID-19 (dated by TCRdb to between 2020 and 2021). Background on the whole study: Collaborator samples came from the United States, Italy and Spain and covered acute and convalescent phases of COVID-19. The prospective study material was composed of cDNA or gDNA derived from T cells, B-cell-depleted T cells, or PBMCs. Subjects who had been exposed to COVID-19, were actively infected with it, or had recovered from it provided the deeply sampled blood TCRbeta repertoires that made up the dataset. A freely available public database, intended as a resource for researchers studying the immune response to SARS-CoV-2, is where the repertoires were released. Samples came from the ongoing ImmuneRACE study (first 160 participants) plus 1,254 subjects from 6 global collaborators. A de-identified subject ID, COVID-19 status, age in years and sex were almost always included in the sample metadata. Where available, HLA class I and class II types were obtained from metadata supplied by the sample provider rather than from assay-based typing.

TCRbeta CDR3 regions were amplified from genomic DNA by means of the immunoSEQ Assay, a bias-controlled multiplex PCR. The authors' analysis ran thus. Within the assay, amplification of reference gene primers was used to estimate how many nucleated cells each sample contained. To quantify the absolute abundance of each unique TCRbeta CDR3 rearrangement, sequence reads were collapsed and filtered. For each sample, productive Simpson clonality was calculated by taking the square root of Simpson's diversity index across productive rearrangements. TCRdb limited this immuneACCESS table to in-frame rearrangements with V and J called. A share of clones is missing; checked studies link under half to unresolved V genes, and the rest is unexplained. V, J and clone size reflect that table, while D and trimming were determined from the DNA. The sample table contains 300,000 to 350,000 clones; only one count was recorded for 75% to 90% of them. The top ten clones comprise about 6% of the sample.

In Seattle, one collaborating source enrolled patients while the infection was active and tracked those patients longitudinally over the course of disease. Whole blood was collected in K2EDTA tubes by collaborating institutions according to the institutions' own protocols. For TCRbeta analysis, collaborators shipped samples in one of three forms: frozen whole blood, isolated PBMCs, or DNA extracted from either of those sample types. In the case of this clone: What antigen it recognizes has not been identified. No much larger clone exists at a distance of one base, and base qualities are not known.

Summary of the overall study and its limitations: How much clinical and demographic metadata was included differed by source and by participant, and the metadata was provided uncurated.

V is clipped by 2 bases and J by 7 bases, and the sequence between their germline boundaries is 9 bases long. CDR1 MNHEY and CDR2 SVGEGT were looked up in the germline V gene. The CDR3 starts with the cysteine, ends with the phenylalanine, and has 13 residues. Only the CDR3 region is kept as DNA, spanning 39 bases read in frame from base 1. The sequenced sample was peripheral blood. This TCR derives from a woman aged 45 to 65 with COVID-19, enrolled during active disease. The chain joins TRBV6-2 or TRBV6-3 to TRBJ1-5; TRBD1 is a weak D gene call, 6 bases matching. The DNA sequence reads TGTGCCAGCAGTTACGCACAGGGCCAGCCCCAGCATTTT. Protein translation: CASSYAQGQPQHF.